This entry lists 27 T cell receptor beta chains sequenced from one sample in a study of T-cell reconstitution after alpha-beta-depleted transplantation in children. Unique molecular identifiers were incorporated into the prepared TCRbeta library. TCRdb re-derived calls from the PCR reads in MiXCR, one entry per CDR3 protein. This table has about 420,000 distinct CDR3 sequences, 16% appearing once. The sequencing here drew on PBMCs, mostly from graft donor cells, taken 360 days after TCRalphabeta/CD19-depleted stem cell transplant. The receptors derive from a boy younger than two who had a stem cell transplant for Wiskott-Aldrich syndrome, so the T cells may come from the graft donor.

In its sample, this clonotype was seen a few times. This rearrangement joins TRBV20-1 to TRBJ2-7; 8 bases align to TRBD1. The CDR3 spans 14 residues. Unmatched junction bases numbered 8, after V lost 0 bases and J lost 7 bases. CDR1 and CDR2 from the germline V gene are DFQATT and SNEGSKA (reference sequence). The CDR3 coding sequence is TGCAGTGCTAGAGACCAGGGGGCAGGGAGGGAGCAGTACTTC. This sequence encodes CSARDQGAGREQYF.

This clonotype was counted only a few times. The genes are TRBV5-6 and TRBJ1-1; 7 bases are shared with TRBD1. In germline, CDR1 is SGHDT, CDR2 YYEEEE. V lost 1 base to trimming and J lost 4 bases; unmatched junction nucleotides: 7. The CDR3 totals 15 residues. The CDR3 is CASSLRRQGVTEAFF. The CDR3 DNA reads TGTGCCAGCAGCTTGCGGCGACAGGGTGTCACTGAAGCTTTCTTT.

This clonotype has a handful of counts. V usage is TRBV29-1 and J usage is TRBJ2-5; 7 bases match TRBD1. V was clipped by 8 bases and J by 5 bases; unmatched bases: 8. There are 12 residues in the CDR3. Germline assignment: CDR1 SQVTM and CDR2 ANQGSEA. The DNA for the CDR3 is TGCAGCTGCAAAGACAGGGAGGAGACCCAGTACTTC. Protein sequence: CSCKDREETQYF. Variable domain in full (rest from reference TRBV29-1 and TRBJ2-5): SAVISQKPSRDICQRGTSLTIQCQVDSQVTMMFWYRQQPGQSLTLIATANQGSEATYESGFVIDKFPISRPNLTFSTLTVSNMSPEDSSIYLCSCKDREETQYFGPGTRLLVL.

This clonotype was recorded a few times. The rearrangement joins TRBV12-3 or TRBV12-4 to TRBJ2-5, with TRBD2 matching over 7 bases. V lost 5 bases to trimming and J lost 7 bases; unmatched junction nucleotides: 7. CDR3 size: 13 residues. The CDR3 DNA sequence: TGTGCCAGCAGTAACGGACTAGAAGGGACCCAGTACTTC. It is translated as CASSNGLEGTQYF.

This clonotype occurred a few times. The chain combines TRBV4-1 with TRBJ2-3; D not resolved. Germline CDR1 is MGHRA and CDR2 is YSYEKL. The CDR3 runs 13 residues. V dropped 2 bases and J dropped 3 bases, with 6 bases sitting between them. The CDR3 loop is CASSQLVTDTQYF. The DNA of the CDR3 is TGCGCCAGCAGCCAACTAGTGACAGATACGCAGTATTTT.

This chain connects TRBV25-1 to TRBJ1-1, with 10 positions matching TRBD1. CDR3 length: 15 residues. The trim removed 7 bases at V and 1 base at J, leaving 6 bases unmatched. Germline V gene lookup returns CDR1 MGHDK and CDR2 SYGVNS. In DNA form, the CDR3 reads TGTGCCAGCAAGGGACAGGGGATCGGGAACACTGAAGCTTTCTTT. Its translation is CASKGQGIGNTEAFF.

This clonotype was detected a few times. V is TRBV18 and J is TRBJ2-3; TRBD2 aligns across 9 bases. This CDR3 spans 20 amino acids. V lost 4 bases, J lost 1 base, and 18 bases stayed unmatched. Per the germline V gene, CDR1 is KGHSH and CDR2 is LQKENI. Written as DNA, the CDR3 is TGTGCCAGCTCACGAACCACAGCGGGGGGCGTCCTAAGTGGCACAGATACGCAGTATTTT. Translated: CASSRTTAGGVLSGTDTQYF.

This clonotype was seen more than once but under ten times. The chain links TRBV4-3 to TRBJ1-1; 7 bases match TRBD1. Germline-derived CDR1 and CDR2 are LGHNA and YSLEER. The V gene end was trimmed by 1 base and the J gene end by 1 base; junction bases not matched to a gene: 6. The CDR3 extends over 16 amino acids. CDR3 region: CASSQAPRGPNTEAFF. The CDR3, as DNA: TGCGCCAGCAGCCAAGCTCCAAGGGGGCCGAACACTGAAGCTTTCTTT.

With regard to this clonotype: The conserved phenylalanine or tryptophan normally closing the CDR3 is absent here, so this likely arose from a read error. The chain links TRBV12-3 or TRBV12-4 to TRBJ2-2, with 10 bases identical to TRBD2. The J segment lost 7 bases and the V segment lost 6 bases, leaving 5 bases of the junction unmatched. The CDR3 spans 14 residues. CDR3 in amino acids: CASRPSGSIGELFL. The CDR3 DNA reads as TGTGCCAGCAGACCTAGCGGGAGTATCGGGGAGCTGTTTCTT.

This chain connects TRBV5-1 to TRBJ2-5; 11 bases map to TRBD2. CDR3 length equals 17 residues. Germline V gene lookup returns CDR1 SGHRS and CDR2 YFSETQ. V was clipped by 5 bases and J by 1 base; unmatched bases: 10. CDR3 bases: TGCGCCAGCAGTTTGACCGGGACTAGCGGAGTCCAAGAGACCCAGTACTTC. Translation gives CASSLTGTSGVQETQYF.

This clonotype was seen only a few times. This chain uses TRBV5-1 with TRBJ2-3; maybe TRBD2 (6 bases). V was trimmed by 0 bases and J by 0 bases, leaving 17 bases between them. CDR1 SGHRS and CDR2 YFSETQ come from the germline V gene. The length of the CDR3 is 18 residues. In nucleotides, the CDR3 is TGCGCCAGCAGCTTGGTTGGACGGAGGGAAGCAAGCACAGATACGCAGTATTTT. Encoded protein: CASSLVGRREASTDTQYF.

The gene calls are TRBV5-1 and TRBJ2-1, with 14 bases matching TRBD2. Germline CDR1 and CDR2: SGHRS and YFSETQ. This CDR3 has 16 amino acids. Trimming cost V 4 bases and J 1 base; bases outside gene matches: 1. The CDR3, as DNA: TGCGCCAGCAGCCGGACTAGCGGGGGGTCCTACAATGAGCAGTTCTTC. Translated, it gives CASSRTSGGSYNEQFF.

The V gene is TRBV24-1, the J gene TRBJ2-7; 9 nucleotides align to TRBD2. CDR1 KGHDR and CDR2 SFDVKD come from the germline V gene. V was pared by 0 bases and J by 4 bases, with 9 bases of the junction left unmatched. This CDR3 is 17 amino acids long. As DNA, the CDR3 is TGTGCCACCAGTGATTTGCAAAAGGGACTAGCCGAGTACGAGCAGTACTTC. It specifies CATSDLQKGLAEYEQYF.

The V and J genes are TRBV5-1 and TRBJ2-7; 9 bases are shared with TRBD2. The CDR3 consists of 16 residues. J gave up 5 bases and V 0 bases, and 9 bases lay outside the gene matches. Germline CDR1 is SGHRS and CDR2 is YFSETQ. The CDR3 sequence: CASSLVGLSSGNEQYF. In nucleotides, the CDR3 is TGCGCCAGCAGCTTGGTTGGCTTATCTAGCGGGAACGAGCAGTACTTC.

This rearrangement joins TRBV29-1 to TRBJ2-2, with D possibly matching TRBD1 (7 bases). Germline lookup yields CDR1 SQVTM and CDR2 ANQGSEA. The CDR3 has 17 residues. With 2 bases removed from V and 5 bases from J, the gap between germline ends came to 21 bases. The CDR3 spells CSVESPWQGGKTGELFF. The CDR3 bases are TGCAGCGTTGAAAGCCCCTGGCAGGGGGGAAAAACCGGGGAGCTGTTTTTT.

This clonotype came up a few times. The V call is TRBV6-2 or TRBV6-3, the J call TRBJ2-7; TRBD2 agrees at 9 bases. The CDR3 has 13 amino acids. The germline gives CDR1 MNHEY, CDR2 SVGEGT. V shed 8 bases, J shed 2 bases, and the junction held 4 bases outside the gene matches. DNA of the CDR3: TGTGCCAGCGGCGGGAGGGGACCCTACGAGCAGTACTTC. Translated, it gives CASGGRGPYEQYF.

The genes are TRBV29-1 and TRBJ1-1, with 8 bases that match TRBD1. The CDR3 has 13 residues. Germline CDR1 reads SQVTM; CDR2 reads ANQGSEA. The junction had 1 base not matched to a gene; V was cut back by 4 bases and J by 0 bases. CDR3: CSVGTGLNTEAFF. The CDR3 nucleotides read TGCAGCGTTGGGACAGGGTTGAACACTGAAGCTTTCTTT. The full variable domain, in which reference TRBV29-1 and TRBJ1-1 provide the parts outside the CDR3, is SAVISQKPSRDICQRGTSLTIQCQVDSQVTMMFWYRQQPGQSLTLIATANQGSEATYESGFVIDKFPISRPNLTFSTLTVSNMSPEDSSIYLCSVGTGLNTEAFFGQGTRLTVV.

The chain combines TRBV4-3 with TRBJ2-7; D is possibly TRBD1 or TRBD2 (6 bases each). Deletions cut 4 bases from V and 0 bases from J, with 16 bases between. Germline V lookup: CDR1 LGHNA, CDR2 YSLEER. The CDR3 sequence is 16 residues long. The CDR3 reads CASSPRRGSGSYEQYF. CDR3 DNA sequence: TGCGCCAGCAGCCCAAGGAGGGGGAGTGGCTCCTACGAGCAGTACTTC.

The rearrangement uses TRBV5-1 and TRBJ2-5; TRBD1 agrees at 7 bases. V was pared by 5 bases and J by 4 bases, with 5 bases of the junction left unmatched. This CDR3 has 13 residues. Germline V gene lookup returns CDR1 SGHRS and CDR2 YFSETQ. CDR3 sequence: CASRGGSGETQYF. In DNA form, the CDR3 reads TGCGCCAGCAGAGGGGGCTCGGGAGAGACCCAGTACTTC. The full variable domain, completed using reference TRBV5-1 and TRBJ2-5, is KAGVTQTPRYLIKTRGQQVTLSCSPISGHRSVSWYQQTPGQGLQFLFEYFSETQRNKGNFPGRFSGRQFSNSRSEMNVSTLELGDSALYLCASRGGSGETQYFGPGTRLLVL.

This clonotype was observed a handful of times. This chain connects TRBV28 to TRBJ1-4, with D perhaps TRBD1 (6 bases). CDR1 MDHEN and CDR2 SYDVKM come from the germline V gene. V lost 6 bases and J lost 7, with 15 bases in between. There are 14 residues in the CDR3. As DNA, the CDR3 is TGTGCCAGCAGAGCCCGACAGGTTGGTGAAAAACTGTTTTTT. Translating it yields CASRARQVGEKLFF.

This clonotype has more than one count but fewer than ten. The genes are TRBV15 and TRBJ2-3; 14 nucleotides match TRBD2. V was clipped by 5 bases and J by 1 base; unmatched bases: 2. Germline V gene sequence: CDR1 LNHNV, CDR2 YYDKDF (reference sequence). The CDR3 runs 16 residues. The CDR3 sequence is CATSLGLAGGTDTQYF. The CDR3 bases are TGTGCCACCAGCCTGGGACTAGCGGGGGGCACAGATACGCAGTATTTT.

This clonotype appeared a single time. V gene TRBV20-1 combines with J gene TRBJ1-2; TRBD1 agrees at 8 bases. The V gene end was trimmed by 0 bases and the J gene end by 7 bases; junction bases not matched to a gene: 4. CDR3 length equals 13 residues. Germline CDR1 reads DFQATT; CDR2 reads SNEGSKA (reference sequence). The CDR3 sequence: CSARDWTGIGYTF. The CDR3 nucleotides are TGCAGTGCTAGAGATTGGACAGGGATTGGCTACACCTTC.

This clonotype was recorded a few times. The rearrangement uses TRBV5-4 and TRBJ2-7; tentatively, D is TRBD1 or TRBD2 (5 bases each). The CDR3 extends over 14 amino acids. Germline V gene sequence: CDR1 SGHNT, CDR2 YYREEE (reference sequence). The germline V and J ends were trimmed by 2 bases and 0 bases, with 9 bases remaining between them. The CDR3 here is CASSFGGVSYEQYF. The CDR3 DNA reads TGTGCCAGCAGCTTTGGGGGAGTCTCCTACGAGCAGTACTTC.

This clonotype was observed many times. This chain links TRBV20-1 with TRBJ2-1; TRBD2 matches 12 bases. With 7 bases clipped from V and 5 bases from J, the junction kept 15 bases outside the gene matches. The V gene's germline CDR1 is DFQATT and CDR2 SNEGSKA (reference sequence). This CDR3 is 17 amino acids long. The CDR3 sequence is CSVTYLGLAGRDNEQFF. CDR3 DNA sequence: TGCAGTGTTACCTATCTCGGACTAGCGGGACGGGACAATGAGCAGTTCTTC.

This clonotype was detected ten times or more. The chain couples TRBV5-1 to TRBJ1-2; 8 bases are shared with TRBD1. V lost 4 bases to trimming and J lost 7 bases; unmatched junction nucleotides: 9. The CDR3 has 14 amino acids. Germline CDR1 is SGHRS and CDR2 is YFSETQ. CDR3 in DNA: TGCGCCAGCAGCATTCGTCAGGGGGCAGGTGGCTACACCTTC. Residues: CASSIRQGAGGYTF.

The V and J genes are TRBV6-5 and TRBJ2-4; TRBD2 matches 11 bases. V was clipped by 2 bases and J by 7 bases; unmatched bases: 7. The CDR3 is made up of 16 amino acids. CDR1 is MNHEY, CDR2 SVGAGI, per germline. Here the CDR3 reads CASSYGVAGGINIQYF. In DNA, the CDR3 is TGTGCCAGCAGTTACGGGGTAGCGGGGGGGATCAACATTCAGTACTTC.

V gene TRBV12-3 or TRBV12-4 combines with J gene TRBJ1-5, with TRBD1 identical over 11 bases. The CDR3 totals 16 residues. J was trimmed by 4 bases and V by 6 bases; bases with no gene match: 8. CDR3 in amino acids: CASRPDRGRGNQPQHF. Here the CDR3 DNA reads TGTGCCAGCAGACCGGACAGGGGGCGCGGGAATCAGCCCCAGCATTTT.